Shown below are 20 T cell receptor beta chains from a single sample sequenced in a study of blood T cells in healthy people across ages. Then a second PCR, running about 6 to 12 cycles, was carried out with a sample-barcoded 5' primer and a J-beta primer mix. MiXCR was run by TCRdb on the 5' RACE reads, yielding one entry per CDR3 protein. The table shows some 790,000 distinct CDR3 sequences, with 29% occurring only once. Sequencing was done on a sample of blood. The receptor set was obtained from a woman over 75 in good health.

A remark on this clonotype: Since a much larger clone is just one base distant, this may be a read error. J is TRBJ2-3 and V is TRBV27, with unresolved D. The CDR3 totals 13 residues. CDR1 MNHEY and CDR2 SMNVEV come from the germline V gene (reference sequence). The CDR3 sequence is CVSSTPAADTQYF. CDR3 coding DNA: TGTGTCAGCAGTACGCCCGCGGCAGATACGCAGTATTTT.

The rearrangement joins TRBV4-2 to TRBJ2-1; D might be TRBD2 (6 bases). This CDR3 comprises 15 residues. The germline CDR1 and CDR2 sequences are LGHNA and YNFKEQ. V lost 5 bases, J lost 10 bases, and 21 bases lay in between. The CDR3 spells CASSLGDFPLGEQFF. The CDR3 DNA is TGTGCCAGCAGCTTGGGGGACTTCCCTTTGGGCGAGCAGTTCTTC.

This clonotype was counted ten times or more. The chain carries TRBV20-1 and TRBJ2-3; D is possibly TRBD2 (6 bases). Germline loops: CDR1 DFQATT, CDR2 SNEGSKA (reference sequence). The CDR3 length is 15 residues. Between the trimmed V and J ends, which lost 4 bases and 1 base, there was a span of 15 bases. The CDR3, as DNA: TGCAGTGCTATTAGGACGGGGGAACGCACAGATACGCAGTATTTT. Its protein product is CSAIRTGERTDTQYF.

This chain links TRBV15 with TRBJ1-2; 7 bases align to TRBD1. The CDR3 contains 14 residues. Trimming cost V 5 bases and J 8 bases; bases outside gene matches: 11. Germline V lookup: CDR1 LNHNV, CDR2 YYDKDF (reference sequence). The CDR3 sequence: CATSGGDRVRGYTF. For the CDR3, the DNA is TGTGCCACCAGCGGGGGAGACAGGGTTCGGGGCTACACCTTC.

This clonotype was counted ten times or more. The V and J genes are TRBV20-1 and TRBJ2-7, with D possibly called TRBD1 or TRBD2 (5 bases each). Germline-derived CDR1 and CDR2 are DFQATT and SNEGSKA (reference sequence). V was cut by 3 bases and J by 3 bases, with 18 bases left in between. CDR3 length equals 15 residues. The CDR3 DNA is TGCAGTGCTAGTAAGGAGTGGGGGTCGAGCTACGAGCAGTACTTC. It codes for CSASKEWGSSYEQYF.

There are many counts of this clonotype. This sequence joins TRBV5-1 and TRBJ1-4; no definite D call. This CDR3 has 13 residues. The germline V gene encodes CDR1 SGHRS and CDR2 YFSETQ. Trimming removed 4 bases from V and 4 bases from J, with 8 bases in between. CDR3 bases: TGCGCCAGCAGCCTTCGGTATAATGAAAAACTGTTTTTT. Its protein is CASSLRYNEKLFF.

This clonotype has ten or more counts. V usage is TRBV4-2 and J usage is TRBJ2-3; the D is unclear. The V gene's germline CDR1 is LGHNA and CDR2 YNFKEQ. CDR3 length: 14 amino acids. Deletions cut 1 base from V and 3 bases from J, with 8 bases between. DNA for the CDR3: TGTGCCAGCAGCCAAGCCGCGATAACAGATACGCAGTATTTT. Amino acid sequence: CASSQAAITDTQYF.

Remarks on this clonotype: This may arise from a read error, as a much more abundant clone is one base away. V usage is TRBV29-1 and J usage is TRBJ1-1; 8 positions agree with TRBD1. The CDR3 runs to 12 residues. After removal of 7 bases from V and 4 bases from J, the junction contained 5 bases not matched to a gene. In germline, CDR1 is SQVTM, CDR2 ANQGSEA. The CDR3 protein is CSGDRGITEAFF. Here the CDR3 DNA reads TGCAGCGGTGACAGGGGTATCACTGAAGCTTTCTTT.

Note on this clonotype: A read error may explain this, as a much larger clone is one base away. The chain recombines TRBV20-1 with TRBJ2-1, with 7 bases lining up with TRBD2. The J call is in doubt because the DNA end fits TRBJ2-7 better. Germline-derived CDR1 and CDR2 are DFQATT and SNEGSKA (reference sequence). The CDR3 loop spans 16 amino acids. The CDR3 region has the DNA TGCAGTGCTAGAGATCGCGCAGGGAGGGCCTACAATGAGCAGTACTTC. It specifies CSARDRAGRAYNEQYF.

This clonotype occurred many times. V is TRBV5-1 and J is TRBJ1-1; unclear D gene. The CDR3 contains 12 residues. Trimming left V 3 bases short and J 5 bases short, with 8 bases between. CDR1 and CDR2 from the germline V gene are SGHRS and YFSETQ. The CDR3 spells CASSWEGTEAFF. CDR3 bases: TGCGCCAGCAGCTGGGAGGGAACTGAAGCTTTCTTT.

As concerns this clonotype: A much larger clone lies a single base off, so this may be a read error. In DNA form, the CDR3 reads TGTGCCACCAGTGATTTCAGCGGGGAGGTTTACAATGAGCAGTTCTTC. Translation: CATSDFSGEVYNEQFF. This chain joins TRBV24-1 and TRBJ2-1, with TRBD2 matching 7 bases. CDR1 and CDR2 from the germline V gene are KGHDR and SFDVKD. The CDR3 loop spans 16 amino acids. Trimming took 1 base from V and 4 from J; bases not matched to a gene: 6.

The chain couples TRBV20-1 to TRBJ1-4, with TRBD1 matching 9 bases. The junction had 5 bases not matched to a gene; V was cut back by 4 bases and J by 8 bases. This CDR3 contains 13 residues. The germline CDR1 and CDR2 sequences are DFQATT and SNEGSKA (reference sequence). CDR3 sequence: CSATYRGREKLFF. CDR3 nucleotide sequence: TGCAGTGCTACGTACAGGGGGCGGGAAAAACTGTTTTTT.

In this sample, this clonotype turned up a few times. The rearrangement uses TRBV30 and TRBJ2-6; TRBD1 matches 7 bases. Germline V gives CDR1 GTSNPN, CDR2 SVGIG (reference sequence). V trimming: 0 bases; J trimming: 4 bases; junction bases outside the gene matches: 3. The CDR3 consists of 15 residues. The CDR3 nucleotides read TGTGCCTGGAGTGTAGGGGGCGCCGGGGCCAACGTCCTGACTTTC. Translated: CAWSVGGAGANVLTF.

The CDR3: CASSAAPGQGRINEQYF. CDR3 coding DNA: TGTGCCAGCTCAGCGGCCCCGGGACAGGGTCGGATCAATGAGCAGTACTTC. V is TRBV18 and J is TRBJ2-1; TRBD1 matches 9 bases. The end of the DNA aligns better with TRBJ2-7, so the J call may be wrong. The CDR3 sequence is 17 residues long. Germline CDR1 KGHSH, CDR2 LQKENI.

Details on this clonotype: Just one base apart from a much larger clone, this may be a read error. The J gene is TRBJ2-7, the V gene TRBV7-2, with 9 bases matching TRBD2. CDR1 is SGHTA, CDR2 FQGNSA, per germline. The CDR3 totals 15 residues. The V and J ends lost 0 bases and 12 bases, in that order; junction bases with no gene match: 12. CDR3 nucleotide sequence: TGTGCCAGCAGCTTAGCGCTTGGCGGGGGGGCCCCACGGTACTTC. This encodes CASSLALGGGAPRYF.

This clonotype has a count of ten or more. This chain connects TRBV6-1 to TRBJ2-7; maybe TRBD2 (5 bases). The CDR3 consists of 17 residues. The V and J ends lost 2 bases and 12 bases respectively, with 29 bases between them. Germline CDR1 MNHNS, CDR2 SASEGT. CDR3 in DNA: TGTGCCAGCAGTGAAACCGGGGTTGGCCCAGAGTTCCTCCCGGGGTACTTC. As protein: CASSETGVGPEFLPGYF.

V usage is TRBV7-2 and J usage is TRBJ1-3; 7 nucleotides match TRBD1. This CDR3 region has 15 residues. Germline assignment: CDR1 SGHTA and CDR2 FQGNSA. V dropped 3 bases and J dropped 0; count of bases not matched to a gene: 2. The CDR3 here is CASSLRDSSGNTIYF. DNA for the CDR3: TGTGCCAGCAGCTTGAGGGACAGCTCTGGAAACACCATATATTTT.

The chain couples TRBV5-1 to TRBJ1-4; 8 bases agree with TRBD1. There are 16 residues in the CDR3. The V segment lost 0 bases and the J segment 2 bases; nucleotides outside the gene matches: 3. Germline V gene data show CDR1 as SGHRS and CDR2 as YFSETQ. The CDR3: CASSLGTGNTNEKLFF. The CDR3, as DNA: TGCGCCAGCAGCTTGGGGACAGGGAACACTAATGAAAAACTGTTTTTT.

CDR3 sequence reads: CSAAGLAGSYEQYF. The CDR3 region has the DNA TGCAGTGCCGCGGGACTAGCGGGTTCCTACGAGCAGTACTTC. This chain connects TRBV20-1 to TRBJ2-7, with 12 bases identical to TRBD2. Germline values: CDR1 DFQATT, CDR2 SNEGSKA (reference sequence). V was pared by 6 bases and J by 1 base, with 4 bases of the junction left unmatched. There are 14 residues in the CDR3.

This clonotype showed up just a few times. This rearrangement joins TRBV18 to TRBJ1-1; D possibly corresponds to TRBD1 (5 bases). The V gene's germline CDR1 is KGHSH and CDR2 LQKENI. This CDR3 has 12 residues. V gave up 3 bases and J gave up 7 bases, with 9 bases separating them. Here the CDR3 DNA reads TGTGCCAGCTCACCTCGGGACGGTGAAGCTTTCTTT. Protein product: CASSPRDGEAFF. The full variable domain, rest sourced from reference TRBV18 and TRBJ1-1, is NAGVMQNPRHLVRRRGQEARLRCSPMKGHSHVYWYRQLPEEGLKFMVYLQKENIIDESGMPKERFSAEFPKEGPSILRIQQVVRGDSAAYFCASSPRDGEAFFGQGTRLTVV.